The T cell receptor (beta chain) under discussion was sequenced for a study of blood T cell repertoires in COVID-19. Study-level background: The United States, Italy and Spain provided the acute and convalescent COVID-19 samples. Sample material is recorded as cDNA or gDNA derived from T cells, B-cell-depleted T cells, or PBMCs.

This clone was observed a few times. Study processing details: Amplification of reference gene primers provided the estimated nucleated cell counts. The data were produced by immunoSEQ multiplex PCR, yet TCRdb's version contains in-frame clones alone and is incomplete. The DNA gave D and trimming, while V, J and clone size come from that table. Among 95,000 to 120,000 clones, 60% to 85% were seen once, and the ten largest hold roughly 2%. The origin of this receptor is a woman aged 40 to 49 with acute or convalescent COVID-19. Sequenced sample: peripheral blood.

As DNA, the CDR3 is TGTGCCAGCAGTGAGACAGTTCGAGATCAGCCCCAGCATTTT. Amino acids: CASSETVRDQPQHF. The chain carries TRBV2 and TRBJ1-5, with D perhaps TRBD1 (5 bases). The CDR3 has 14 residues. The germline V and J ends were trimmed by 3 bases and 5 bases, with 11 bases remaining between them. The germline gives CDR1 SNHLY, CDR2 FYNNEI.